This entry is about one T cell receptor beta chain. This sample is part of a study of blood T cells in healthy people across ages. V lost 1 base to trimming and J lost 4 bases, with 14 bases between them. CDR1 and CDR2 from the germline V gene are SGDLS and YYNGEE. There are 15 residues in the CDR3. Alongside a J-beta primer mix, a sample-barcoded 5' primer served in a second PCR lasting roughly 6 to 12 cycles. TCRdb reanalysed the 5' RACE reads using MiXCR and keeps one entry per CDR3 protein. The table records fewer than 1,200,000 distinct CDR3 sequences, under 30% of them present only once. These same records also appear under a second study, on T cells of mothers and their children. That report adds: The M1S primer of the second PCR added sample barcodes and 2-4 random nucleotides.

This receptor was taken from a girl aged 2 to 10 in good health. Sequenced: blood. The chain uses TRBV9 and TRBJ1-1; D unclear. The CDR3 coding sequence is TGTGCCAGCAGCGTATCGGCATCCATGAGCACTGAAGCTTTCTTT. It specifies CASSVSASMSTEAFF.